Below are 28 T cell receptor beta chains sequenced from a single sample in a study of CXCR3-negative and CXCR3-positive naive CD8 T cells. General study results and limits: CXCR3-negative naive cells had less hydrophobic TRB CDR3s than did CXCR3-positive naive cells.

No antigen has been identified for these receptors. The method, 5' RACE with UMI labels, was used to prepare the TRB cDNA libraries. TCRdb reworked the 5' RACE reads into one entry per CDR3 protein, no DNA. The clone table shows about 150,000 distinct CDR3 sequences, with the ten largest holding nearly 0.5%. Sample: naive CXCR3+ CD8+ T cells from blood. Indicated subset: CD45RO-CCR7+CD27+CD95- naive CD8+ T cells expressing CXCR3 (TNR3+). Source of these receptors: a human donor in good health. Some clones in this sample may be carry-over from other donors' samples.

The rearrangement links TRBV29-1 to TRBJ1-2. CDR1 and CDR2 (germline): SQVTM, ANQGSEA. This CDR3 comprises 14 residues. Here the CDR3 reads CSVDSYRTNYGYTF.

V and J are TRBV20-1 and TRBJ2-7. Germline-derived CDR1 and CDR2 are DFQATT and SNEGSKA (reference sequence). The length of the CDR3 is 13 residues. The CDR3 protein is CSARARSSYEQYF.

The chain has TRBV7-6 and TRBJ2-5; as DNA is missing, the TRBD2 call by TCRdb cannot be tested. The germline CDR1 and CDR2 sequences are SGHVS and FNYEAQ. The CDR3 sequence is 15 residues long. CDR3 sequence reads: CASSFQAGGRETQYF. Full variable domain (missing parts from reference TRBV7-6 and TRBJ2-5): GAGVSQSPRYKVTKRGQDVALRCDPISGHVSLYWYRQALGQGPEFLTYFNYEAQQDKSGLPNDRFSAERPEGSISTLTIQRTEQRDSAMYRCASSFQAGGRETQYFGPGTRLLVL.

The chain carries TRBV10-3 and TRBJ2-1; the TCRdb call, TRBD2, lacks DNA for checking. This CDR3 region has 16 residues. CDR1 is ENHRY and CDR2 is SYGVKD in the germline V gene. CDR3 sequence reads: CAISAAGGGPYNEQFF.

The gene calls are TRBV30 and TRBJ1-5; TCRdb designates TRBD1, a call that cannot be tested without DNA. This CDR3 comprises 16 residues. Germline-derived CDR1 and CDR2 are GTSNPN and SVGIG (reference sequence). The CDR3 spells CAWSSKGQAVHQPQHF.

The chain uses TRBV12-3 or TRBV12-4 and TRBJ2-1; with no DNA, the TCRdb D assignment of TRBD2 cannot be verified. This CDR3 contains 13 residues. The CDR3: CASSPGLVGEQFF.

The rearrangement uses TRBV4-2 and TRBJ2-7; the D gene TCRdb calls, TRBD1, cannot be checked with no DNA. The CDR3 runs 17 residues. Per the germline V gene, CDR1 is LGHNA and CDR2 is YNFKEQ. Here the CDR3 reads CASSQGDSGEPPYEQYF.

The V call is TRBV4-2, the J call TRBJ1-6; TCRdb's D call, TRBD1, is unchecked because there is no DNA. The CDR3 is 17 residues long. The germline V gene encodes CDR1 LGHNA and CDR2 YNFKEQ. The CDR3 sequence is CASSQDSGFGSNSPLHF.

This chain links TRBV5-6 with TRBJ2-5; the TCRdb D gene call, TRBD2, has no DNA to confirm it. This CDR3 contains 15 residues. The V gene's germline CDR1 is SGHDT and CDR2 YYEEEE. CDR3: CASSSPAGSGETQYF. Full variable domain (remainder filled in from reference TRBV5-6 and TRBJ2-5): DAGVTQSPTHLIKTRGQQVTLRCSPKSGHDTVSWYQQALGQGPQFIFQYYEEEERQRGNFPDRFSGHQFPNYSSELNVNALLLGDSALYLCASSSPAGSGETQYFGPGTRLLVL.

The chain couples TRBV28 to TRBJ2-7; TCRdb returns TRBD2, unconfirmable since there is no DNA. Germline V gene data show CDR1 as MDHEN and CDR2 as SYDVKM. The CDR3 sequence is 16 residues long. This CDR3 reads CASSSSSGSFSYEQYF.

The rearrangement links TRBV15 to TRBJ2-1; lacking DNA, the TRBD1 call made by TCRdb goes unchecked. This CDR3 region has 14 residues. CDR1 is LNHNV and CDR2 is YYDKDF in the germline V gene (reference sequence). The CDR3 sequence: CATSRDQGPEEQFF.

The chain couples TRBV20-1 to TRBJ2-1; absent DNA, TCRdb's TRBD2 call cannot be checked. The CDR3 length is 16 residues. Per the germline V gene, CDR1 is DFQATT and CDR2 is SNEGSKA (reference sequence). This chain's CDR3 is CSAFPISGSRYNEQFF.

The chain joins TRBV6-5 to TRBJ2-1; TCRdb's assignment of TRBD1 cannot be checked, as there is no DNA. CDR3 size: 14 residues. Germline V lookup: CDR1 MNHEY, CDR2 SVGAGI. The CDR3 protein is CASSYRTIGTAQFF.

CDR3 loop: CASSPGGPNTEAFF. V and J are TRBV4-3 and TRBJ1-1; the D call of TRBD1 rests on TCRdb alone, since no DNA is present to check it. The CDR3 spans 14 residues. Germline values: CDR1 LGHNA, CDR2 YSLEER.

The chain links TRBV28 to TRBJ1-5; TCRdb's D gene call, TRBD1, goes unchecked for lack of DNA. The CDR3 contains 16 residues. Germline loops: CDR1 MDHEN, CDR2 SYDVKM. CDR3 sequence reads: CASSLDGPGANQPQHF.

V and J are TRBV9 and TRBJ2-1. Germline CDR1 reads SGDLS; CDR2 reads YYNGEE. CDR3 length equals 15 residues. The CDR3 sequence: CASSGGKTRANEQFF.

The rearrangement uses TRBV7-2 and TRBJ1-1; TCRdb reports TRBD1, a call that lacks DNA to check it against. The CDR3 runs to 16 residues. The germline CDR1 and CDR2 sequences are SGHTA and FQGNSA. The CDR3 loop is CASSPQPTGRYTEAFF.

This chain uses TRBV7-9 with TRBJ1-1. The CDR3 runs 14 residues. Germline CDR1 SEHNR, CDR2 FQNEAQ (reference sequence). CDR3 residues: CASSLVSENTEAFF.

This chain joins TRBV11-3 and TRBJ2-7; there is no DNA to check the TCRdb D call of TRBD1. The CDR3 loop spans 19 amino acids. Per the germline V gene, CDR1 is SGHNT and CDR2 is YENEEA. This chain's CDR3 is CASSPPLQGRLCDAYEQYF.

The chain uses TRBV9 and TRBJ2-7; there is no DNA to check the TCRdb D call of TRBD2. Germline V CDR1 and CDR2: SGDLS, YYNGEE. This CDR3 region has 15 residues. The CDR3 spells CASSVSERGAYEQYF.

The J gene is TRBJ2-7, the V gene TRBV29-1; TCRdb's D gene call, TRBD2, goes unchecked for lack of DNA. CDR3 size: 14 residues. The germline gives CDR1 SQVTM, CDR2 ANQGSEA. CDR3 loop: CSVKLAGGSYEQYF.

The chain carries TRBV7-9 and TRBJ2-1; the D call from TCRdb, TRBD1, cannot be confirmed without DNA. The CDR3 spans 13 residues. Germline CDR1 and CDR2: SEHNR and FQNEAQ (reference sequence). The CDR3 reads CASSPPGSNEQFF.

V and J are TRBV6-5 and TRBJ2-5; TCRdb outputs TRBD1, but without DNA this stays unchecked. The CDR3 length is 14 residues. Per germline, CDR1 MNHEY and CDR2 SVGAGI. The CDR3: CASSSRQTGETQYF.

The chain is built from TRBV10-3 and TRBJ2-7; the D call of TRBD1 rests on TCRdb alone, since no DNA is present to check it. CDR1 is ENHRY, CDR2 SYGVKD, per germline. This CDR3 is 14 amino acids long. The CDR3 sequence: CAIRQGSRGYEQYF.

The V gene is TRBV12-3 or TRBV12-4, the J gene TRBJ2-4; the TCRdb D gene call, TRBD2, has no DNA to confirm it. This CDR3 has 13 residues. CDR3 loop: CASSFPGGNIQYF.

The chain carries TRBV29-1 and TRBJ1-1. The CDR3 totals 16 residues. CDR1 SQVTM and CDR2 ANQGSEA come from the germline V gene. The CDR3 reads CSAQLRGRVSGTEAFF.

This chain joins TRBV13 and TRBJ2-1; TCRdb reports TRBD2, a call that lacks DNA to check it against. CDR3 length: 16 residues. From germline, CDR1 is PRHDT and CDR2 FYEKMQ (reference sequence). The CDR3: CASSYEGKRWYNEQFF.

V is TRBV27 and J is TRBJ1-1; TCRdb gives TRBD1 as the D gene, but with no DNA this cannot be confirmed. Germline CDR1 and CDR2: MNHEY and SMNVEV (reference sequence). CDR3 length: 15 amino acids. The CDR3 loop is CASSPAIGRNTEAFF.